The rows below give T cell receptor beta chains drawn from one sample of a study of post-analysis software for immune sequencing data. Via MiXCR, TCRdb re-called the PCR reads, giving one row per CDR3 protein. The table records 500,000 to 600,000 distinct CDR3 sequences, roughly 40% of them present only once. The sample was blood. These receptors came from a girl aged 5-17 years with multiple sclerosis. Each CDR3 is given with its conserved first and last residue. D genes are given only for firm matches. Clone size is stated in some rows and not others, as once, few, many or a class when expanded.

>.|.|TRBV21-1|TRBJ1-2
CAGWGPLHGYTF
TGTGCCGGATGGGGGCCCTTACATGGCTACACCTTC
>.|TRBD2|TRBV20-1|TRBJ2-7
CSASSTGSGRIYEQYF
TGCAGTGCTTCCTCGACGGGTAGCGGGAGGATCTACGAGCAGTACTTC
>many|.|TRBV12-3/TRBV12-4|TRBJ2-3
CASSRGAGADTQYF
TGTGCCAGCAGTCGGGGGGCGGGGGCAGATACGCAGTATTTT
>.|TRBD1|TRBV20-1|TRBJ1-6
CSAKPDRGGSPLHF
TGCAGTGCTAAACCGGACAGGGGCGGCTCACCCCTCCACTTT
>few|.|TRBV4-2|TRBJ1-6
CASSRTSRVNSPLHF
TGTGCCAGCAGCCGAACCAGTAGGGTCAATTCACCCCTCCACTTT
>many|.|TRBV5-1|TRBJ2-1
CASSSKGIGEQFF
TGCGCCAGCAGCTCGAAGGGGATCGGGGAGCAGTTCTTC
>.|TRBD2|TRBV29-1|TRBJ2-7
CSVQAGGAYEQYF
TGCAGCGTTCAAGCGGGAGGCGCCTACGAGCAGTACTTC
>.|TRBD2|TRBV7-8|TRBJ2-1
CASSSERIAGGFHEQFF
TGTGCCAGCAGCTCAGAACGCATAGCGGGAGGTTTCCATGAGCAGTTCTTC
>many|.|TRBV4-1|TRBJ2-7
CASSQDIYEQYF
TGCGCCAGCAGCCAAGATATCTACGAGCAGTACTTC
>few|TRBD1|TRBV6-5|TRBJ1-2
CASSTLTGNYGYTF
TGTGCCAGCAGTACCCTGACAGGGAACTATGGCTACACCTTC
>.|TRBD1|TRBV5-1|TRBJ2-7
CASSPRDRTLYEQYF
TGCGCCAGCAGCCCTCGGGACAGGACCCTCTACGAGCAGTACTTC
>once|TRBD1|TRBV11-3|TRBJ2-7
CASRSGRGRYEQYF
TGTGCCAGCAGATCGGGCAGGGGGAGATACGAGCAGTACTTC
>few|.|TRBV20-1|TRBJ2-1
CSARGRSSYNEQFF
TGCAGTGCTAGGGGGAGAAGCTCCTACAATGAGCAGTTCTTC
>.|.|TRBV13|TRBJ1-5
CASSSNRDQPQHF
TGTGCCAGCAGCTCCAATAGGGACCAGCCCCAGCATTTT
>.|TRBD2|TRBV24-1|TRBJ2-1
CATSGTATGTKHNEQFF
TGTGCCACCAGTGGCACAGCCACCGGGACTAAGCACAATGAGCAGTTCTTC
>.|.|TRBV27|TRBJ2-3
CASSRLLSTDTQYF
TGTGCCAGCAGTAGGCTACTTAGCACAGATACGCAGTATTTT
>.|.|TRBV27|TRBJ2-3
CASSSKGLPDTQYF
TGTGCCAGCAGTTCGAAAGGGTTGCCAGATACGCAGTATTTT
>.|TRBD2|TRBV29-1|TRBJ2-1
CSVESGLAYNEQFF
TGCAGCGTCGAGTCGGGACTAGCTTACAATGAGCAGTTCTTC
>few|TRBD1|TRBV5-1|TRBJ2-7
CASRPGQGLYEQYF
TGCGCCAGCAGGCCGGGACAGGGCCTCTACGAGCAGTACTTC
>few|.|TRBV29-1|TRBJ2-3
CSALVRYTDTQYF
TGCAGCGCCCTCGTCCGCTACACAGATACGCAGTATTTT
>few|.|TRBV10-3|TRBJ1-4
CAISEEGDTSTNEKLFF
TGTGCCATCAGTGAAGAGGGTGACACCTCAACTAATGAAAAACTGTTTTTT
>.|.|TRBV6-6|TRBJ2-1
CASSYMSNEQFF
TGTGCCAGCAGTTACATGAGCAATGAGCAGTTCTTC
>.|.|TRBV12-3/TRBV12-4|TRBJ1-5
CASSLRLFEPQHF
TGTGCCAGCAGTTTACGACTTTTTGAGCCCCAGCATTTT
>few|.|TRBV5-1|TRBJ2-1
CASSLSAGSINEQFF
TGCGCCAGCAGCTTGTCGGCAGGGTCGATTAATGAGCAGTTCTTC
>.|TRBD1|TRBV4-1|TRBJ1-2
CASSPQDRGNYGYTF
TGCGCCAGCAGCCCCCAGGACAGGGGGAACTATGGCTACACCTTC
>.|.|TRBV20-1|TRBJ2-1
CSARFNNEQFF
TGCAGTGCTAGGTTCAACAATGAGCAGTTCTTC
>.|.|TRBV2|TRBJ1-2
CASSEEYGYTF
TGTGCCAGCAGTGAAGAATATGGCTACACCTTC
>.|.|TRBV11-3|TRBJ2-1
CASSLATVNEQFF
TGTGCCAGTAGCTTAGCTACGGTTAATGAGCAGTTCTTC
>.|TRBD2|TRBV10-3|TRBJ2-7
CAISDSSRLAGGQNEQYF
TGTGCCATCAGTGATTCTTCACGACTAGCGGGAGGGCAGAACGAGCAGTACTTC
>.|TRBD1|TRBV7-8|TRBJ2-5
CASSPGQARETQYF
TGTGCCAGCAGCCCAGGACAGGCGCGGGAGACCCAGTACTTC
>few|.|TRBV10-1|TRBJ1-4
CASSERTGEKLFF
TGCGCCAGCAGTGAGAGAACAGGGGAAAAACTGTTTTTT
>many|TRBD1|TRBV5-1|TRBJ2-7
CASSLRQGAYEQYF
TGTGCCAGCAGTTTAAGACAGGGGGCCTACGAGCAGTACTTC
>few|TRBD2|TRBV7-2|TRBJ2-7
CASSPRGLAVGEQYF
TGTGCCAGCAGCCCCCGGGGACTAGCGGTGGGGGAGCAGTACTTC
>.|TRBD1|TRBV7-2|TRBJ1-1
CASSLRDRVRNTEAFF
TGTGCCAGCAGCTTGAGGGACAGGGTGAGGAACACTGAAGCTTTCTTT
>few|.|TRBV6-6|TRBJ2-1
CASTLTWDLNNEQFF
TGTGCCAGCACTCTAACCTGGGACCTCAACAATGAGCAGTTCTTC
>few|.|TRBV7-2|TRBJ2-7
CASSCGKGGNSSYEQYF
TGTGCCAGCAGCTGTGGGAAGGGGGGAAATAGCTCCTACGAGCAGTACTTC
>few|.|TRBV20-1|TRBJ2-1
CSARRTDSYNEQFF
TGCAGTGCTAGGCGGACGGATTCCTACAATGAGCAGTTCTTC
>many|.|TRBV12-3/TRBV12-4|TRBJ2-7
CASSSTGIAYEQYF
TGTGCCAGCAGTTCGACAGGTATAGCCTACGAGCAGTACTTC
>once|.|TRBV30|TRBJ2-2
CAWSGLRNTGELFF
TGTGCCTGGAGTGGGCTCCGGAACACCGGGGAGCTGTTTTTT
>few|TRBD2|TRBV5-5|TRBJ2-1
CASSLEPSGRAMNEQFF
TGTGCCAGCAGCTTGGAGCCTAGCGGGAGGGCCATGAATGAGCAGTTCTTC
>.|TRBD1|TRBV5-1|TRBJ2-7
CASQTGPGDNEQYF
TGCGCCAGTCAGACAGGGCCAGGGGATAACGAGCAGTACTTC
>.|.|TRBV5-1|TRBJ1-2
CASSLATHGYTF
TGCGCCAGCAGCTTGGCTACACATGGCTACACCTTC
>.|.|TRBV12-3/TRBV12-4|TRBJ2-1
CASREDSDEQFF
TGTGCCAGCAGGGAGGACAGCGATGAGCAGTTCTTC
>.|.|TRBV7-2|TRBJ1-2
CASSLNAIVYGYTF
TGTGCCAGCAGCTTAAATGCGATAGTCTATGGCTACACCTTC
>.|.|TRBV12-3/TRBV12-4|TRBJ1-4
CASSFGGDGEKLFF
TGTGCCAGCAGTTTTGGGGGAGACGGTGAAAAACTGTTTTTT
>.|.|TRBV7-9|TRBJ2-7
CASSFTGGASYEQYF
TGTGCCAGCAGCTTCACTGGCGGGGCCTCCTACGAGCAGTACTTC
>once|TRBD2|TRBV5-1|TRBJ2-7
CASRIAGGYEQYF
TGCGCCAGCAGGATCGCGGGGGGCTACGAGCAGTACTTC
>many|TRBD2|TRBV6-4|TRBJ2-3
CASSDSPGTRADTQYF
TGTGCCAGCAGTGACTCCCCCGGGACTAGAGCAGATACGCAGTATTTT
>.|TRBD1|TRBV12-3/TRBV12-4|TRBJ2-1
CASIIRGRTPYNGQFF
TGTGCCAGCATCATCAGGGGGCGCACCCCCTACAATGGGCAGTTCTTC
>.|TRBD2|TRBV29-1|TRBJ2-7
CSAAAPGLAHEQYF
TGCAGCGCCGCCGCGCCGGGACTAGCACACGAGCAGTACTTC
>.|.|TRBV7-8|TRBJ1-2
CASSKGPLNGYTF
TGTGCCAGCAGCAAGGGACCGTTGAATGGCTACACCTTC
>.|TRBD2|TRBV27|TRBJ2-1
CASMTSGTGNEQFF
TGTGCCAGCATGACGAGCGGGACGGGCAATGAGCAGTTCTTC
>.|.|TRBV10-2|TRBJ2-1
CASRRETYNEQFF
TGCGCCAGCAGGAGAGAGACCTACAATGAGCAGTTCTTC
>.|TRBD2|TRBV6-2/TRBV6-3|TRBJ2-7
CASSWTRMVYEQYF
TGTGCCAGCAGCTGGACTAGGATGGTCTACGAGCAGTACTTC
>.|.|TRBV27|TRBJ2-5
CASSPYEKGRETQYF
TGTGCCAGCAGTCCGTACGAAAAGGGGAGGGAGACCCAGTACTTC
>.|TRBD2|TRBV20-1|TRBJ2-5
CSATIAGQETQYF
TGCAGTGCTACTATAGCGGGGCAAGAGACCCAGTACTTC
>few|TRBD1|TRBV13|TRBJ2-1
CASSSGQASYNEQFF
TGTGCCAGCAGCTCAGGACAGGCCTCCTACAATGAGCAGTTCTTC
>few|TRBD1|TRBV7-2|TRBJ2-2
CASSSEPQGIGELFF
TGTGCCAGCAGCTCCGAGCCACAGGGGATCGGGGAGCTGTTTTTT
>few|.|TRBV12-3/TRBV12-4|TRBJ1-2
CASSLTNRPRGYGYTF
TGTGCCAGCAGTTTGACTAATCGCCCAAGGGGCTATGGCTACACCTTC
>.|.|TRBV12-3/TRBV12-4|TRBJ2-3
CASSLSAGEIDTQYF
TGTGCCAGCAGTTTAAGTGCAGGGGAGATAGATACGCAGTATTTT